These 4 T cell receptor beta chains share one sample of origin, sequenced in a study of human T cells and chemical hapten exposure. The time point denotes: pre-sensitization, week 0. Treatment defined: therapeutic diphenylcyclopropenone sensitization with weekly scalp DPC. TCRdb passed the RACE reads through MiXCR, listing each CDR3 protein once. Of 150,000 to 200,000 distinct CDR3 sequences listed, around 30% were seen once; the top ten hold less than 3.5%. The sample consisted of whole blood, taken in connection with sensitization to the hapten diphenylcyclopropenone (DPC). Receptors originate from a woman aged 25 to 39 with alopecia areata. Some clones in this sample may be carry-over from other donors' samples.

This clonotype was observed a handful of times. The rearrangement links TRBV7-2 to TRBJ1-4, with 8 nucleotides matching TRBD1. From germline, CDR1 is SGHTA and CDR2 FQGNSA. V trimming: 5 bases; J trimming: 1 base; junction bases outside the gene matches: 9. The CDR3 is made up of 17 amino acids. Here the CDR3 DNA reads TGTGCCAGCAGCAGAACAGGGGGAAGCCGAACTAATGAAAAACTGTTTTTT. Residues: CASSRTGGSRTNEKLFF.

This clonotype occurred a few times. The J gene is TRBJ2-5, the V gene TRBV20-1; D is unclear. Germline loops: CDR1 DFQATT, CDR2 SNEGSKA (reference sequence). There are 14 residues in the CDR3. Trimming stripped 3 bases from V and 1 base from J, with 12 bases between. The CDR3 bases are TGCAGTGCTAGCCCCCCCCCAGGCCAAGAGACCCAGTACTTC. Its protein is CSASPPPGQETQYF.

The V gene is TRBV9, the J gene TRBJ1-1; a weak D match, TRBD1 (5 bases). Germline V CDR1 and CDR2: SGDLS, YYNGEE. CDR3 length: 13 amino acids. The germline V and J ends were trimmed by 5 bases and 6 bases, with 14 bases remaining between them. DNA of the CDR3: TGTGCCAGCAGTTCAGGCGGGACTGCTGAAGCTTTCTTT. Protein sequence: CASSSGGTAEAFF.

This clonotype was counted between two and nine times. V and J are TRBV6-1 and TRBJ2-1; 9 positions match TRBD1. Trimming removed 6 bases from V and 3 bases from J; junction bases left unmatched: 3. The CDR3 consists of 14 residues. Germline CDR1 is MNHNS and CDR2 is SASEGT. CDR3: CASSGDRVYNEQFF. CDR3 nucleotide sequence: TGTGCCAGCAGCGGGGACAGGGTCTACAATGAGCAGTTCTTC.